The present TCR beta chain was sequenced within a study of OX40 agonist ivuxolimab in advanced cancers. Some background on the complete study: Ivuxolimab was an agonistic, fully human IgG2 monoclonal antibody directed against OX40 (CD134), a costimulatory receptor. Peripheral TCRbeta sequencing was intended to test whether TCR sequence diversity was altered and clonal T-cell expansion was caused by ivuxolimab. Of the roughly 54 patients in dose escalation, 19 had hepatocellular carcinoma, some 15 had melanoma, 9 had renal cell carcinoma and 9 had head and neck cancer. In the dose-escalation cohort, around four fifths of patients were male, and the mean age was approximately 64 years, with a range of about 23 to 80. Intravenous ivuxolimab was administered to patients every 2 weeks at six dose levels: 0.01, 0.1, 0.3, 1.5, 3 and 10 mg/kg. The paper describes the monotherapy dose-escalation part (N ≈ 51 patients) of the phase I trial of ivuxolimab. Prior anti-PD-1, anti-PD-L1 or anti-CTLA-4 therapy was permitted, and checkpoint inhibitors had been received by more than 35% of dose-escalation patients. Partial responses occurred in three dose-escalation patients: two with cutaneous melanoma and one with hepatocellular carcinoma. On the study overall, not on this receptor specifically: The antigen specificity of the peripheral T cells that underwent clonal expansion was not determined. In the 0.1-3.0 mg/kg groups, partial responders were among the patients with the lowest normalized peripheral clonal expansion, particularly in CD8+ T cells. At doses of 0.1 to 3.0 mg/kg, clonal expansion of both CD4+ and CD8+ blood T cells was observed from baseline to week 6. After ivuxolimab, more expanded clones were found on average in CD8+ T cells than in CD4+ T cells. Low levels of normalized T-cell clonal expansion were also seen in some nonresponding patients.

Notes on this clone: What this receptor recognizes is not known. No per-base quality is available; no much larger clone lies one base away.

The trial excluded patients who had a history of autoimmune disease or were on systemic immunosuppression. In every dose cohort, peripheral blood was drawn for TCR sequencing at baseline, cycle 4 day 1, and cycle 7 day 1. Samples were obtained from an open-label, multicenter, first-in-human phase I dose-escalation trial of ivuxolimab. Adults with locally advanced or metastatic melanoma, renal cell, hepatocellular, or head and neck squamous cell carcinoma were enrolled in the trial. Before TCR sequencing, CD4+ T cells and CD8+ T cells from peripheral blood were sorted into separate populations. Genomic DNA was isolated from the sorted cells so that the TCRbeta CDR3 region could be sequenced. The immunoSEQ Assay was used to sequence the TCRbeta CDR3 regions. Not all clones reach the TCRdb copy of this immuneACCESS table, which keeps in-frame sequences only. Checked studies attribute under half of the gap to unresolved V genes and leave the rest unexplained. The sample table records 150,000 to 190,000 clones; under 95% of these occur just once. The top ten clonotypes cover about 0.31% of the sample.

V is cut by 0 bases and J by 4 bases, and the space between the germline ends is 7 bases. CDR1 is given as KGHSH and CDR2 as LQKENI, both from the germline V gene. The CDR3 spans 14 residues, from the cysteine through the phenylalanine. The retained sequence is limited to the CDR3, 42 bases, with the frame set at the first base. Here the sequenced sample was CD4+ or CD8+ T cells sorted from blood, taken in a trial of the OX40 agonist ivuxolimab. The sequence is built from TRBV18 and TRBJ2-1; no D gene is confidently identified. This TCR was sampled from an adult with an advanced solid tumor such as melanoma, head and neck, liver or kidney cancer. DNA sequence: TGTGCCAGCTCACCACCGGCTCGGTACAATGAGCAGTTCTTC. Translated, it reads CASSPPARYNEQFF. The CDR3, completed at both ends by the reference TRBV18 and TRBJ2-1 genes, gives the full variable domain NAGVMQNPRHLVRRRGQEARLRCSPMKGHSHVYWYRQLPEEGLKFMVYLQKENIIDESGMPKERFSAEFPKEGPSILRIQQVVRGDSAAYFCASSPPARYNEQFFGPGTRLTVL.